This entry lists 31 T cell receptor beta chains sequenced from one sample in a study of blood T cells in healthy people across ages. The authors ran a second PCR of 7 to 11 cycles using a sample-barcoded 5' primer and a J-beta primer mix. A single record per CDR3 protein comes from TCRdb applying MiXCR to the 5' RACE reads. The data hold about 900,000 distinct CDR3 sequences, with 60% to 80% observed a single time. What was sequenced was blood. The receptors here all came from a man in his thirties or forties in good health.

The CDR3 DNA is TGTGCCAGCAGTTACCCGACTGGGCGGGGGGGCCGGAACAATGAGCAGTTCTTC. Protein sequence: CASSYPTGRGGRNNEQFF. The chain employs TRBV6-2 or TRBV6-3 and TRBJ2-1, with TRBD2 matching over 9 bases. Unmatched junction bases numbered 13, after V lost 2 bases and J lost 5 bases. Per germline, CDR1 MNHEY and CDR2 SVGEGT. The CDR3 runs 18 residues.

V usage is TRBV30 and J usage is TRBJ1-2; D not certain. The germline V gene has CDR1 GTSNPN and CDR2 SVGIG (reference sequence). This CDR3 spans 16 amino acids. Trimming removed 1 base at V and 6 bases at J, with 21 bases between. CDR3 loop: CAWSAFLGRGRDGYTF. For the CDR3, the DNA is TGTGCCTGGAGTGCATTTTTGGGGAGAGGTCGAGATGGCTACACCTTC.

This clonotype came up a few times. CDR3 sequence: CASSPTGGPKNIQYF. CDR3 coding DNA: TGTGCCAGCAGCCCGACAGGGGGCCCTAAAAACATTCAGTACTTC. The V call is TRBV28, the J call TRBJ2-4, with 10 nucleotides matching TRBD1. V was clipped by 6 bases and J by 4 bases; unmatched bases: 6. The CDR3 runs 15 residues. Germline values: CDR1 MDHEN, CDR2 SYDVKM.

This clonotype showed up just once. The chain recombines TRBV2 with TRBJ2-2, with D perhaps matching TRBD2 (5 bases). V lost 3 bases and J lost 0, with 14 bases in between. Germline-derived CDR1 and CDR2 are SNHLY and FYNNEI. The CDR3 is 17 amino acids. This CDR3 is CASSDIDYRANTGELFF. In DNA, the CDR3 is TGTGCCAGCAGTGATATAGACTACCGGGCGAACACCGGGGAGCTGTTTTTT.

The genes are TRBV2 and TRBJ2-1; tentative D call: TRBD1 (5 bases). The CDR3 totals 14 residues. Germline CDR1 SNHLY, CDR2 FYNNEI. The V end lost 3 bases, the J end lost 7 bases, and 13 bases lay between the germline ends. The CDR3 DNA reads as TGTGCCAGCAGTGATGGTTCAGGGAAAAATGAGCAGTTCTTC. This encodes CASSDGSGKNEQFF.

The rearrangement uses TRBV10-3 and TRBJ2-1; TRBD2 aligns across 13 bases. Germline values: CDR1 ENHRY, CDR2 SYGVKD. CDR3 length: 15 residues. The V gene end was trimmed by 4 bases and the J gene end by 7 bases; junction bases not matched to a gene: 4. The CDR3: CAISGTSGGANEQFF. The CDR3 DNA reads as TGTGCCATCAGTGGAACTAGCGGGGGGGCAAATGAGCAGTTCTTC.

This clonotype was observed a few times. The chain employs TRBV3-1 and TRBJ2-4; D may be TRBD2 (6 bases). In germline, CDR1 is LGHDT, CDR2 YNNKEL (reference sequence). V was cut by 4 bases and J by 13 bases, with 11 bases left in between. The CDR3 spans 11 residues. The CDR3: CASSLDGGQYF. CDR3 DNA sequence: TGTGCCAGCAGCCTGGATGGGGGGCAGTACTTC.

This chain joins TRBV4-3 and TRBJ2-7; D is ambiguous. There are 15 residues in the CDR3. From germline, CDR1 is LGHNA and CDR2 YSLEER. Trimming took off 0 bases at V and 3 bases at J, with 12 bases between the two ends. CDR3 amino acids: CASSQDRQVYYEQYF. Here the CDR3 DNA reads TGCGCCAGCAGCCAAGATCGCCAGGTATACTACGAGCAGTACTTC.

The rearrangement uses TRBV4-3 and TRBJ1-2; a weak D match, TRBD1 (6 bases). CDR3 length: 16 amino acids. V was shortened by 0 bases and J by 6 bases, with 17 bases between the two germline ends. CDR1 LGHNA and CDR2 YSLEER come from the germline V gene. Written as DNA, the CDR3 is TGCGCCAGCAGCCAAGATCGCACAGGGTTTATCGATGGCTACACCTTC. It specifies CASSQDRTGFIDGYTF.

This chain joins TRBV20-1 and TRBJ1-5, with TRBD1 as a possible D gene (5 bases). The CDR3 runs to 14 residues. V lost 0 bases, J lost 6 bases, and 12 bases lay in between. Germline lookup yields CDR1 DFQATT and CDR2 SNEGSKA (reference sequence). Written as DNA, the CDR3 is TGCAGTGCTAGAGAAACAGGCCAGGGTCAGCCCCAGCATTTT. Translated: CSARETGQGQPQHF.

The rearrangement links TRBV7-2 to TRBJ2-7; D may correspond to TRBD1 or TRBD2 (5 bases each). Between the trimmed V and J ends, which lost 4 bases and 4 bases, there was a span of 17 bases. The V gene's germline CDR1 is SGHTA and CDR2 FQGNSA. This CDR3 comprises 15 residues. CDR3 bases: TGTGCCAGCAGCTCCTCCGGGACCGTCCTATACGAGCAGTACTTC. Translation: CASSSSGTVLYEQYF.

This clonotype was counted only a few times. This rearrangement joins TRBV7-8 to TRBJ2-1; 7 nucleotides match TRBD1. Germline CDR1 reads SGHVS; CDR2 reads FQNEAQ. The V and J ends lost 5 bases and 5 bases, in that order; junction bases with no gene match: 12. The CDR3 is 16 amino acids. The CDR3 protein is CASSLNRQGRDNEQFF. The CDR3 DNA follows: TGTGCCAGCAGCCTAAATCGACAGGGTCGGGACAATGAGCAGTTCTTC. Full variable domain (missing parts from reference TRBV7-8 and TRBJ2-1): GAGVSQSPRYKVAKRGQDVALRCDPISGHVSLFWYQQALGQGPEFLTYFQNEAQLDKSGLPSDRFFAERPEGSVSTLKIQRTQQEDSAVYLCASSLNRQGRDNEQFFGPGTRLTVL.

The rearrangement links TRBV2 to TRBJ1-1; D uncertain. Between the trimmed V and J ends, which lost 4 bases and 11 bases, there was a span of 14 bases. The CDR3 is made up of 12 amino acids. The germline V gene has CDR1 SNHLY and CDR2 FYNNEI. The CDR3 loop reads CASSGGYFYAFF. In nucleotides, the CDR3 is TGTGCCAGCAGTGGCGGCTATTTCTATGCTTTCTTT.

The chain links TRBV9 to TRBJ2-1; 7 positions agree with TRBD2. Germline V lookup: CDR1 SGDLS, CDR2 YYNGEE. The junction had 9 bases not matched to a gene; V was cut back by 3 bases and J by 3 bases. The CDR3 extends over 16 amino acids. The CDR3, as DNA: TGTGCCAGCAGCGCCTACGGCGGGGGTTTCTACAATGAGCAGTTCTTC. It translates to CASSAYGGGFYNEQFF. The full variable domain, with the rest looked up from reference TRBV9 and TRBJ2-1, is DSGVTQTPKHLITATGQRVTLRCSPRSGDLSVYWYQQSLDQGLQFLIQYYNGEERAKGNILERFSAQQFPDLHSELNLSSLELGDSALYFCASSAYGGGFYNEQFFGPGTRLTVL.

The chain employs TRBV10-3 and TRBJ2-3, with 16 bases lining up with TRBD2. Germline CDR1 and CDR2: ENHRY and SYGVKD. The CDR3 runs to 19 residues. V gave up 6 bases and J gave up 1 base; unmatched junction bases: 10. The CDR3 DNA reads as TGTGCCATCAGCGCTTTCGGGACTAGCGGGGGGGCCGGCACAGATACGCAGTATTTT. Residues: CAISAFGTSGGAGTDTQYF.

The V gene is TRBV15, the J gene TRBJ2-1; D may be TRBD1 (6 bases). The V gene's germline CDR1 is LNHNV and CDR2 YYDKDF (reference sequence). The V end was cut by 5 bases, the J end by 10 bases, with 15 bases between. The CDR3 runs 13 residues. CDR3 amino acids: CATSAAGRGEQFF. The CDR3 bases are TGTGCCACCAGCGCCGCCGGAAGGGGGGAGCAGTTCTTC.

In nucleotides, the CDR3 is TGTGCCAGCAGCTTAGGTGGCGCGTACCAAGAGACCCAGTACTTC. Amino acid sequence: CASSLGGAYQETQYF. This chain uses TRBV7-7 with TRBJ2-5; D unclear. The V end was cut by 1 base, the J end by 0 bases, with 9 bases between. The CDR3 spans 15 residues. Germline V gene lookup returns CDR1 SSHAT and CDR2 FNYEAQ (reference sequence).

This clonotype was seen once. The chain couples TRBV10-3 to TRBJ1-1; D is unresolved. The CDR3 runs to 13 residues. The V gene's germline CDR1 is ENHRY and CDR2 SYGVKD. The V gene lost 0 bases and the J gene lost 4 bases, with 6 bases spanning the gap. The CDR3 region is CAISESPRTEAFF. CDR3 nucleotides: TGTGCCATCAGTGAGTCGCCGCGCACTGAAGCTTTCTTT.

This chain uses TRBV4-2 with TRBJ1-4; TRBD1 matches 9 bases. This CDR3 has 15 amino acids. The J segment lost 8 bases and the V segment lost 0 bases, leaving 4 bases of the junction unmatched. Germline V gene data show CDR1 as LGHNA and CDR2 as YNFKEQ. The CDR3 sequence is CASSQEGDRDEKLFF. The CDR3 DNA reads TGTGCCAGCAGCCAAGAAGGGGACAGGGACGAAAAACTGTTTTTT.

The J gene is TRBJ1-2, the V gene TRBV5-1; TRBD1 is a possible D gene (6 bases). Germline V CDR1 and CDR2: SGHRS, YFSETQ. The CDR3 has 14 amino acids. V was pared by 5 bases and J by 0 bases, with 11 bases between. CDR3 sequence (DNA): TGCGCCAGCAGGACCGGACAGTCTAACTATGGCTACACCTTC. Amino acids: CASRTGQSNYGYTF.

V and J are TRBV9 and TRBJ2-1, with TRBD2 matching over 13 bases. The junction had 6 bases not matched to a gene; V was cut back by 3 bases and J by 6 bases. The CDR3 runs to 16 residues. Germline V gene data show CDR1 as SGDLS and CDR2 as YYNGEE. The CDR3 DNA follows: TGTGCCAGCAGCGAGCCCACTAGCGGGGGGGTCAATGAGCAGTTCTTC. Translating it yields CASSEPTSGGVNEQFF. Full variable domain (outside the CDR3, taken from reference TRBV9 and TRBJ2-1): DSGVTQTPKHLITATGQRVTLRCSPRSGDLSVYWYQQSLDQGLQFLIQYYNGEERAKGNILERFSAQQFPDLHSELNLSSLELGDSALYFCASSEPTSGGVNEQFFGPGTRLTVL.

CDR3 sequence: CASSLESARTDTQYF. CDR3 in DNA: TGCGCCAGCAGCTTGGAATCGGCTCGCACAGATACGCAGTATTTT. V and J are TRBV5-1 and TRBJ2-3, with no clear D. Trimming left V 0 bases short and J 1 base short, with 9 bases between. The CDR3 consists of 15 residues. Germline V gives CDR1 SGHRS, CDR2 YFSETQ.

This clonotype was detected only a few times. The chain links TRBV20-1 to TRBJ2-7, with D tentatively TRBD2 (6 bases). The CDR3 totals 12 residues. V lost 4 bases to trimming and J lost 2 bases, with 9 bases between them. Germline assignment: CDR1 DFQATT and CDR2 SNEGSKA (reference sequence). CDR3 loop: CSATPGAYEQYF. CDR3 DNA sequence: TGCAGTGCTACCCCGGGGGCCTACGAGCAGTACTTC.

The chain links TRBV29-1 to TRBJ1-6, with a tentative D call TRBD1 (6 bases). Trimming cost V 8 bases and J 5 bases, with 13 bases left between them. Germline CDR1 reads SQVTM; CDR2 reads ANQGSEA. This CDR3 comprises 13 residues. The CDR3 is CSFRTADNSPLHF. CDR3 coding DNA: TGCAGCTTCCGGACAGCCGATAATTCACCCCTCCACTTT.

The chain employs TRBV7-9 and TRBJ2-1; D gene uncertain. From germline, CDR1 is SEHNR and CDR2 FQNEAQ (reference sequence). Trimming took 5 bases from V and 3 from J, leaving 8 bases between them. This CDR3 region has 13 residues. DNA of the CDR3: TGTGCCAGCAGCCCTCTTGGCTACAATGAGCAGTTCTTC. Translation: CASSPLGYNEQFF.

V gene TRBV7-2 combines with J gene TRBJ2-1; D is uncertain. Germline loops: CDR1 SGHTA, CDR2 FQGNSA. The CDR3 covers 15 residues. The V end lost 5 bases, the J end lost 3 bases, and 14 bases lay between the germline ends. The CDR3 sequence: CASSLDGQVYNEQFF. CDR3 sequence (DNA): TGTGCCAGCAGCCTCGACGGCCAGGTCTACAATGAGCAGTTCTTC. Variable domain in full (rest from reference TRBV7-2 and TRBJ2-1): GAGVSQSPSNKVTEKGKDVELRCDPISGHTALYWYRQSLGQGLEFLIYFQGNSAPDKSGLPSDRFSAERTGGSVSTLTIQRTQQEDSAVYLCASSLDGQVYNEQFFGPGTRLTVL.

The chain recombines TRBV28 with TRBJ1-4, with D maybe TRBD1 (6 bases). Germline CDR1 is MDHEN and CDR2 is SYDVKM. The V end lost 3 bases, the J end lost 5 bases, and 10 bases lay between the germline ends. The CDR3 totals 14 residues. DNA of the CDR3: TGTGCCAGCAGTTTGGGGGCCCGAAATGAAAAACTGTTTTTT. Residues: CASSLGARNEKLFF.

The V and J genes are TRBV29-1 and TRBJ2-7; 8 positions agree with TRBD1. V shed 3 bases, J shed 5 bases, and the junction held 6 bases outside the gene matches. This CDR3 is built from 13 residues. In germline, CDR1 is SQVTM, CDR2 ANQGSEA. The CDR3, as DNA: TGCAGCGTTGAGGTGACAGGGGCCAACGAGCAGTACTTC. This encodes CSVEVTGANEQYF.

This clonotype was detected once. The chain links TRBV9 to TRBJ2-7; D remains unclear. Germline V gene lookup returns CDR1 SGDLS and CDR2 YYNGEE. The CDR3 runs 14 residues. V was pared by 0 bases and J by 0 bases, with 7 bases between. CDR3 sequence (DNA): TGTGCCAGCAGCGTAGCTGGCTACTCCTACGAGCAGTACTTC. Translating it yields CASSVAGYSYEQYF.

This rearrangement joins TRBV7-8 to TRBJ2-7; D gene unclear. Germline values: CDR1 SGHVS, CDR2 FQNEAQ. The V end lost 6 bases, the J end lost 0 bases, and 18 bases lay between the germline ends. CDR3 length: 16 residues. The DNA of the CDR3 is TGTGCCAGCAGTTCAACCCCGGGCCACCCCTCCTACGAGCAGTACTTC. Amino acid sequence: CASSSTPGHPSYEQYF.

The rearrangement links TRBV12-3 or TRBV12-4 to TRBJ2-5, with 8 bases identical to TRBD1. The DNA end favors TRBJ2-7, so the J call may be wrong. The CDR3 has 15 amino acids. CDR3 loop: CASSPPGQGRGEQYF. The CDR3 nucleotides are TGTGCCAGCAGTCCTCCCGGACAGGGTAGAGGCGAGCAGTACTTC.